This entry lists 20 T cell receptor beta chains sequenced from one sample in a study of CD8 T cells in ankylosing spondylitis. Using its own MiXCR run on the 5' RACE reads, TCRdb lists one record per CDR3 protein. The sample gives fewer than 250,000 distinct CDR3 sequences, about 10% of which show up once; about 2.8% is in the top ten. What was sequenced was blood, either unsorted or a sorted T cell fraction (not recorded which). The receptors come from a male donor with ankylosing spondylitis or in good health (not recorded which).

This clonotype was counted between two and nine times. This chain joins TRBV7-2 and TRBJ2-7; D might be TRBD2 (6 bases). The CDR3 has 17 amino acids. The germline V gene has CDR1 SGHTA and CDR2 FQGNSA. Trimming cost V 2 bases and J 0 bases, with 17 bases left between them. CDR3 amino acids: CASSLRASERVSYEQYF. In nucleotides, the CDR3 is TGTGCCAGCAGCTTAAGGGCCTCCGAGCGGGTCTCCTACGAGCAGTACTTC.

The J gene is TRBJ2-1, the V gene TRBV11-2, with 7 bases lining up with TRBD2. The V and J ends lost 6 bases and 9 bases, in that order; junction bases with no gene match: 11. The V gene's germline CDR1 is SGHAT and CDR2 FQNNGV. The CDR3 runs to 14 residues. The CDR3 DNA reads TGTGCCAGCAGTCCCACCCGGCGGGGGACTGAGCAGTTCTTC. Protein sequence: CASSPTRRGTEQFF.

This clonotype was found many times. The chain employs TRBV10-3 and TRBJ2-7, with D uncertain. V gave up 4 bases and J gave up 1 base, with 5 bases separating them. Germline CDR1 reads ENHRY; CDR2 reads SYGVKD. This CDR3 contains 12 residues. CDR3 coding DNA: TGTGCCATCAGTGCTTTATCCTACGAGCAGTACTTC. The encoded protein is CAISALSYEQYF.

This clonotype was seen a few times. The chain couples TRBV30 to TRBJ2-3; D gene uncertain. Germline values: CDR1 GTSNPN, CDR2 SVGIG (reference sequence). The CDR3 runs 11 residues. V was shortened by 1 base and J by 12 bases, with 11 bases between the two germline ends. The DNA of the CDR3 is TGTGCCTGGAGTGCAGGTCCACGACAGTATTTT. Translated: CAWSAGPRQYF. Full variable domain (outside the CDR3, taken from reference TRBV30 and TRBJ2-3): SQTIHQWPATLVQPVGSPLSLECTVEGTSNPNLYWYRQAAGRGLQLLFYSVGIGQISSEVPQNLSASRPQDRQFILSSKKLLLSDSGFYLCAWSAGPRQYFGPGTRLTVL.

To note about this clonotype: It may be a read error: a sequence one base away is much more abundant. The chain employs TRBV29-1 and TRBJ2-7; 7 bases line up with TRBD2. In germline, CDR1 is SQVTM, CDR2 ANQGSEA. The V segment lost 4 bases and the J segment 5 bases; nucleotides outside the gene matches: 11. The CDR3 has 14 residues. The CDR3 reads CSVVPWGGMDEQYF. The CDR3 nucleotides read TGCAGCGTTGTCCCATGGGGAGGGATGGACGAGCAGTACTTC.

This clonotype was detected only a few times. The chain couples TRBV11-2 to TRBJ2-7; TRBD2 agrees at 9 bases. The germline gives CDR1 SGHAT, CDR2 FQNNGV. The CDR3 has 15 residues. V lost 1 base to trimming and J lost 3 bases; unmatched junction nucleotides: 4. The chain's CDR3 is CASSLGATSGYEQYF. CDR3 sequence (DNA): TGTGCCAGCAGCTTAGGGGCGACTAGCGGCTACGAGCAGTACTTC.

At least ten counts were recorded for this clonotype. V gene TRBV12-3 or TRBV12-4 combines with J gene TRBJ1-5; D gene unclear. The V end lost 7 bases, the J end lost 0 bases, and 13 bases lay between the germline ends. This CDR3 is built from 15 residues. CDR3 bases: TGTGCCAGCAAGCTCGGCGCGGGTAGCAATCAGCCCCAGCATTTT. Translated: CASKLGAGSNQPQHF.

This clonotype was observed a few times. This chain links TRBV7-6 with TRBJ2-7; 10 bases fit TRBD2. V dropped 4 bases and J dropped 4; count of bases not matched to a gene: 7. From germline, CDR1 is SGHVS and CDR2 FNYEAQ. The CDR3 is made up of 15 amino acids. CDR3 sequence reads: CASSSSSGSVYEQYF. CDR3 sequence (DNA): TGTGCCAGCAGCTCATCTAGCGGGAGTGTTTACGAGCAGTACTTC. Supplemented by reference TRBV7-6 and TRBJ2-7, the full variable domain reads GAGVSQSPRYKVTKRGQDVALRCDPISGHVSLYWYRQALGQGPEFLTYFNYEAQQDKSGLPNDRFSAERPEGSISTLTIQRTEQRDSAMYRCASSSSSGSVYEQYFGPGTRLTVT.

At least ten counts were recorded for this clonotype. The CDR3 region is CASSFEGAGGPDTQYF. The DNA of the CDR3 is TGCGCCAGCAGCTTTGAAGGAGCGGGAGGCCCAGATACGCAGTATTTT. The rearrangement uses TRBV5-1 and TRBJ2-3; 9 positions match TRBD2. In germline, CDR1 is SGHRS, CDR2 YFSETQ. The J segment lost 4 bases and the V segment lost 2 bases, leaving 8 bases of the junction unmatched. The length of the CDR3 is 16 residues.

The rearrangement uses TRBV25-1 and TRBJ1-6; 8 bases agree with TRBD1. Looked up from germline, CDR1 is MGHDK and CDR2 is SYGVNS. J was trimmed by 11 bases and V by 1 base; bases with no gene match: 7. The CDR3 is 15 residues long. The CDR3 loop reads CASSEFQGAKAPLHF. The CDR3 nucleotides are TGTGCCAGCAGTGAATTCCAGGGGGCGAAGGCACCCCTCCACTTT. Combining the CDR3 with reference TRBV25-1 and TRBJ1-6 gives the whole variable domain EADIYQTPRYLVIGTGKKITLECSQTMGHDKMYWYQQDPGMELHLIHYSYGVNSTEKGDLSSESTVSRIRTEHFPLTLESARPSHTSQYLCASSEFQGAKAPLHFGNGTRLTVT.

This clonotype has at least ten counts. The J gene is TRBJ2-3, the V gene TRBV5-1; no reliable D call. From germline, CDR1 is SGHRS and CDR2 YFSETQ. The CDR3 sequence is 14 residues long. V was shortened by 5 bases and J by 2 bases, with 12 bases between the two germline ends. The CDR3 DNA sequence: TGCGCCAGCAGACTTTCCTCCGCCACAGATACGCAGTATTTT. Encoded protein: CASRLSSATDTQYF.

Only a few counts were recorded for this clonotype. The CDR3 bases are TGTGCCAGCAGTTATTCCGTAGGGGGTGGACAGGGGTTCTATGGCTACACCTTC. As protein: CASSYSVGGGQGFYGYTF. This chain links TRBV6-5 with TRBJ1-2, with 9 bases that match TRBD1. CDR3 length: 18 amino acids. J gave up 4 bases and V 3 bases, and 15 bases lay outside the gene matches. The germline CDR1 and CDR2 sequences are MNHEY and SVGAGI.

This clonotype has at least ten counts. This chain links TRBV2 with TRBJ2-1, with 7 bases identical to TRBD1. Germline CDR1 reads SNHLY; CDR2 reads FYNNEI. J lost 7 bases, V lost 3 bases, and 9 bases had no gene match. The CDR3 is 15 residues long. CDR3 amino acids: CASSDGRDRRNEQFF. CDR3 nucleotide sequence: TGTGCCAGCAGTGATGGCCGGGACAGAAGAAATGAGCAGTTCTTC. Filled out from reference TRBV2 and TRBJ2-1, the complete variable domain reads EPEVTQTPSHQVTQMGQEVILRCVPISNHLYFYWYRQILGQKVEFLVSFYNNEISEKSEIFDDQFSVERPDGSNFTLKIRSTKLEDSAMYFCASSDGRDRRNEQFFGPGTRLTVL.

The table lists this clonotype with many counts. The chain uses TRBV12-3 or TRBV12-4 and TRBJ1-1, with TRBD1 identical over 8 bases. The CDR3 extends over 14 amino acids. V lost 6 bases and J lost 1; bases outside the gene matches: 4. The DNA for the CDR3 is TGTGCCAGCAGATTCGGGACAGGGAACACTGAAGCTTTCTTT. As protein: CASRFGTGNTEAFF.

This clonotype was detected only a few times. The chain recombines TRBV9 with TRBJ2-4; TRBD2 matches 11 bases. Germline CDR1 SGDLS, CDR2 YYNGEE. J was trimmed by 1 base and V by 3 bases; bases with no gene match: 3. This CDR3 has 16 amino acids. CDR3 protein: CASSASSGGAKNIQYF. Here the CDR3 DNA reads TGTGCCAGCAGCGCCTCTAGCGGGGGGGCCAAAAACATTCAGTACTTC.

This clonotype came up many times. This sequence joins TRBV20-1 and TRBJ1-2, with 9 bases aligning to TRBD1. This CDR3 region has 13 residues. Germline V gene sequence: CDR1 DFQATT, CDR2 SNEGSKA (reference sequence). J lost 4 bases, V lost 4 bases, and 4 bases had no gene match. CDR3 in DNA: TGCAGTGCTAAACAGGGGGCAGGCTATGGCTACACCTTC. Translated: CSAKQGAGYGYTF.

V and J are TRBV11-1 and TRBJ1-2; 7 nucleotides agree with TRBD1. The length of the CDR3 is 18 residues. The germline V gene has CDR1 SGHAT and CDR2 FQDESV (reference sequence). The trim removed 4 bases at V and 2 bases at J, leaving 16 bases unmatched. Written as DNA, the CDR3 is TGTGCCAGCAGCTCCGATCCGGGACAGTCCTACTGGAACTATGGCTACACCTTC. It encodes CASSSDPGQSYWNYGYTF.

This clonotype has ten or more counts. J is TRBJ1-3 and V is TRBV7-2, with a tentative D call TRBD1 (5 bases). V was cut by 3 bases and J by 2 bases, with 11 bases left in between. Per the germline V gene, CDR1 is SGHTA and CDR2 is FQGNSA. The CDR3 is made up of 15 amino acids. The DNA for the CDR3 is TGTGCCAGCAGCTTCCTTGGGACCCCTGGAAACACCATATATTTT. It codes for CASSFLGTPGNTIYF.

This clonotype was detected many times. The V gene is TRBV15, the J gene TRBJ1-2; the match to TRBD1 covers 9 bases. This CDR3 spans 15 amino acids. J gave up 10 bases and V 0 bases, and 9 bases lay outside the gene matches. Looked up from germline, CDR1 is LNHNV and CDR2 is YYDKDF (reference sequence). This CDR3 reads CATSRERGTGIHYTF. CDR3 nucleotide sequence: TGTGCCACCAGCAGAGAGAGAGGGACAGGGATACACTACACCTTC.

This clonotype was detected only a few times. This CDR3 is CASSIVTGNEAFF. The CDR3 nucleotides are TGTGCCAGTAGTATAGTTACCGGGAATGAAGCTTTCTTT. The chain combines TRBV19 with TRBJ1-1, with no clear D. The CDR3 is 13 amino acids. CDR1 and CDR2 from the germline V gene are LNHDA and SQIVND (reference sequence). V lost 1 base and J 7 bases, leaving 10 bases between the germline ends.